The 25 T cell receptor beta chains in this list originate from one sample, sequenced in a study of Ad26.COV2.S vaccination and SARS-CoV-2 variants. Treatment specified: some 20 received Ad26.COV2.S at low or high dose, single or two shots; 5 received placebo; per-sample allocation not given. Sampling happened 63 days after the first vaccine or placebo injection. TCRdb's copy holds only in-frame clones and misses some; the assay was immunoSEQ multiplex PCR. This table has around 270,000 clones, around 85% appearing once. The sample consisted of peripheral blood, taken in a trial of Ad26.COV2.S vaccine versus placebo. The origin of the receptors is a person aged 18-60 years who received the Ad26.COV2.S COVID-19 vaccine or a placebo.

Points on this clone: Other DNA sequences in the same sample also yield this CDR3. This sequence joins TRBV7-2 and TRBJ2-1; tentatively, D is TRBD2 (6 bases). Germline V gene data show CDR1 as SGHTA and CDR2 as FQGNSA. V lost 1 base, J lost 1 base, and 8 bases lay in between. The CDR3 is 15 amino acids. CDR3: CASSLDRGSYNEQFF. CDR3 DNA sequence: TGTGCCAGCAGCTTAGACCGGGGGTCCTACAATGAGCAGTTCTTC.

This clone has a single count. DNA of the CDR3: TGTGCCAGCGTGGGGTATTCAGATACGCAGTATTTT. Translation: CASVGYSDTQYF. The chain employs TRBV4-2 and TRBJ2-3; D is unresolved. The germline V gene encodes CDR1 LGHNA and CDR2 YNFKEQ. Deletions cut 8 bases from V and 4 bases from J, with 10 bases between. The CDR3 is 12 amino acids.

This clone showed up just once. The J gene is TRBJ1-1, the V gene TRBV6-5; 8 bases line up with TRBD1. The CDR3 is 16 amino acids. The junction had 6 bases not matched to a gene; V was cut back by 2 bases and J by 1 base. The germline gives CDR1 MNHEY, CDR2 SVGAGI. This CDR3 is CASSYTLGQANTEAFF. The CDR3 DNA is TGTGCCAGCAGTTACACCCTGGGACAGGCGAACACTGAAGCTTTCTTT.

The chain combines TRBV4-2 with TRBJ1-1; 7 bases align to TRBD1. This CDR3 is built from 15 residues. Germline lookup yields CDR1 LGHNA and CDR2 YNFKEQ. V dropped 3 bases and J dropped 5; count of bases not matched to a gene: 9. The CDR3 sequence: CASSQGRQGETEAFF. In DNA form, the CDR3 reads TGTGCCAGCAGCCAGGGTCGACAGGGCGAGACTGAAGCTTTCTTT.

The chain carries TRBV3-1 (or the pseudogene TRBV3-2) and TRBJ2-2; D may correspond to TRBD1 or TRBD2 (6 bases each). Germline V gene sequence: CDR1 LGHDT, CDR2 YNNKEL (reference sequence). V dropped 4 bases and J dropped 13 bases, with 22 bases sitting between them. CDR3 length: 15 amino acids. CDR3 amino acids: CASSPPHVQQGGLFF. CDR3 in DNA: TGTGCCAGCAGCCCGCCCCATGTTCAACAGGGAGGGCTGTTTTTT.

The V gene is TRBV27, the J gene TRBJ2-2; tentative D call: TRBD2 (6 bases). Trimming took 5 bases from V and 2 from J, leaving 12 bases between them. From germline, CDR1 is MNHEY and CDR2 SMNVEV (reference sequence). The CDR3 sequence is 15 residues long. The CDR3, as DNA: TGTGCCAGCAGTCTCGGACTAACTAACACCGGGGAGCTGTTTTTT. It codes for CASSLGLTNTGELFF.

J is TRBJ2-7 and V is TRBV3-1 (or the pseudogene TRBV3-2); TRBD1 matches 7 bases. This CDR3 contains 14 residues. V gave up 4 bases and J gave up 6 bases; unmatched junction bases: 9. CDR1 is LGHDT, CDR2 YNNKEL, per germline (reference sequence). The CDR3 DNA follows: TGTGCCAGCAGCCCCCGGACAGGCGTGGCCGAGCAGTACTTC. It encodes CASSPRTGVAEQYF.

Notes on this clone: Because the CDR3's place on the DNA is in doubt, the DNA is left out and the CDR3 is given as listed by TCRdb. The V and J genes are TRBV7-2 and TRBJ2-4. The CDR3 adds up to 17 amino acids, both ends counted. CDR1 and CDR2 from the germline V gene are SGHTA and FQGNSA. CDR3 region: CASSFGQGPRLGGIQYF.

The rearrangement uses TRBV19 and TRBJ2-2, with 8 positions matching TRBD1. V was pared by 0 bases and J by 3 bases, with 0 bases of the junction left unmatched. There are 15 residues in the CDR3. CDR1 LNHDA and CDR2 SQIVND come from the germline V gene (reference sequence). CDR3 sequence reads: CASSIDRGHTGELFF. The CDR3 nucleotides read TGTGCCAGTAGTATAGACAGGGGGCACACCGGGGAGCTGTTTTTT.

CDR3 sequence (DNA): TGTGCCAGCAGTAGCTTGGGGGAAAATAACTATGGCTACACCTTC. This codes for CASSSLGENNYGYTF. The rearrangement joins TRBV11-2 to TRBJ1-2, with D possibly being TRBD1 (5 bases). CDR1 is SGHAT and CDR2 is FQNNGV in the germline V gene. Deletions cut 6 bases from V and 1 base from J, with 15 bases between. The CDR3 extends over 15 amino acids.

CDR3 residues: CASSLGVYEQYF. The CDR3, as DNA: TGTGCCAGCAGCCTAGGGGTCTACGAGCAGTACTTC. The rearrangement links TRBV7-9 to TRBJ2-7, with D maybe TRBD1 (5 bases). Looked up from germline, CDR1 is SEHNR and CDR2 is FQNEAQ (reference sequence). V was pared by 5 bases and J by 3 bases, with 8 bases between. The CDR3 loop spans 12 amino acids. Full variable domain (remainder filled in from reference TRBV7-9 and TRBJ2-7): DTGVSQNPRHKITKRGQNVTFRCDPISEHNRLYWYRQTLGQGPEFLTYFQNEAQLEKSRLLSDRFSAERPKGSFSTLEIQRTEQGDSAMYLCASSLGVYEQYFGPGTRLTVT.

V gene TRBV11-1 combines with J gene TRBJ2-1; no reliable D call. The germline V gene encodes CDR1 SGHAT and CDR2 FQDESV (reference sequence). Trimming pared 3 bases from V and 3 bases from J, leaving 9 bases between. The CDR3 loop spans 14 amino acids. CDR3 loop: CASSFGNYYNEQFF. CDR3 DNA sequence: TGTGCCAGCAGCTTTGGCAACTACTACAATGAGCAGTTCTTC.

This clone was observed a handful of times. CDR3 sequence reads: CASSPLHNSPLHF. CDR3 DNA sequence: TGTGCCAGCAGTCCCCTCCATAATTCACCCCTCCACTTT. The rearrangement uses TRBV27 and TRBJ1-6; D ambiguous. Germline CDR1 MNHEY, CDR2 SMNVEV (reference sequence). This CDR3 comprises 13 residues. V shed 5 bases and J shed 5 bases, with 7 bases lying between them.

This clone is a singleton in its sample. This chain uses TRBV4-1 with TRBJ2-2; D not certain. The CDR3 runs to 15 residues. Germline V lookup: CDR1 MGHRA, CDR2 YSYEKL. V lost 4 bases and J 6 bases, leaving 15 bases between the germline ends. The CDR3 is CASSRNSYSSGELFF. The CDR3 coding sequence is TGCGCCAGCAGCCGGAATTCTTACAGTTCCGGGGAGCTGTTTTTT.

This chain uses TRBV7-3 with TRBJ2-2, with D possibly matching TRBD2 (5 bases). The length of the CDR3 is 14 residues. Trimming shortened V by 0 bases and J by 7 bases, and 9 bases separated the two germline ends. CDR1 is SGHTA and CDR2 is FQGTGA in the germline V gene. CDR3 region: CASSLTTGSGELFF. The CDR3 DNA is TGTGCCAGCAGCTTAACGACGGGGAGCGGGGAGCTGTTTTTT. The full variable domain, its missing parts supplied by reference TRBV7-3 and TRBJ2-2, is GAGVSQTPSNKVTEKGKYVELRCDPISGHTALYWYRQSLGQGPEFLIYFQGTGAADDSGLPNDRFFAVRPEGSVSTLKIQRTERGDSAVYLCASSLTTGSGELFFGEGSRLTVL.

This chain joins TRBV29-1 and TRBJ1-1; D is uncertain. This CDR3 region has 14 residues. Trimming shortened V by 1 base and J by 0 bases, and 9 bases separated the two germline ends. Per germline, CDR1 SQVTM and CDR2 ANQGSEA. The CDR3: CSVEGTALNTEAFF. The CDR3 DNA follows: TGCAGCGTTGAAGGAACAGCCCTGAACACTGAAGCTTTCTTT.

The chain uses TRBV9 and TRBJ1-2; 10 bases are a match to TRBD1. The CDR3 spans 15 residues. The J segment lost 7 bases and the V segment lost 4 bases, leaving 10 bases of the junction unmatched. Per germline, CDR1 SGDLS and CDR2 YYNGEE. CDR3 sequence (DNA): TGTGCCAGCAGCCCTCCGGGACAGGGGATTCGTGGCTACACCTTC. Translating it yields CASSPPGQGIRGYTF.

The rearrangement joins TRBV6-2 or TRBV6-3 to TRBJ2-7; maybe TRBD2 (6 bases). This CDR3 is built from 15 residues. The V gene's germline CDR1 is MNHEY and CDR2 SVGEGT. Deletions cut 4 bases from V and 0 bases from J, with 13 bases between. The CDR3 DNA follows: TGTGCCAGCAGTTCACTTGGGCGGGACTCCTACGAGCAGTACGTC. It encodes CASSSLGRDSYEQYV.

This chain uses TRBV6-2 or TRBV6-3 with TRBJ2-3; no firm D call. V was trimmed by 5 bases and J by 6 bases, leaving 18 bases between them. The CDR3 has 15 amino acids. The V gene's germline CDR1 is MNHEY and CDR2 SVGEGT. CDR3 sequence: CASSPYEPSADTQYF. In DNA, the CDR3 is TGTGCCAGCAGTCCATACGAACCTTCTGCGGATACGCAGTATTTT.

The chain combines TRBV14 with TRBJ2-5, with D perhaps matching TRBD2 (6 bases). Trimming pared 1 base from V and 5 bases from J, leaving 17 bases between. CDR3 length: 16 residues. The germline V gene encodes CDR1 SGHDN and CDR2 FVKESK. The CDR3 nucleotides read TGTGCCAGCAGCCAAGGAGCGGGCGGCCATTGGGAGACCCAGTACTTC. Translation: CASSQGAGGHWETQYF.

The chain combines TRBV4-1 with TRBJ2-1; TRBD2 matches at 10 bases. Looked up from germline, CDR1 is MGHRA and CDR2 is YSYEKL. The length of the CDR3 is 16 residues. V was pared by 0 bases and J by 7 bases, with 6 bases of the junction left unmatched. The CDR3 DNA reads TGCGCCAGCAGCCAAGATCCCAGCGGGGGGGGTAATGAGCAGTTCTTC. Translation: CASSQDPSGGGNEQFF.

The chain couples TRBV5-4 to TRBJ2-7; 7 bases align to TRBD2. CDR3 length: 15 residues. From germline, CDR1 is SGHNT and CDR2 YYREEE (reference sequence). The ends lost 4 bases at V and 0 bases at J; junction bases unmatched: 7. CDR3 sequence reads: CASSQSGGSSYEQYV. In DNA, the CDR3 is TGTGCCAGCAGCCAGTCCGGGGGGAGCTCCTACGAGCAGTACGTC.

The chain uses TRBV12-5 and TRBJ1-1, with D perhaps matching TRBD1 (5 bases). This CDR3 has 14 residues. Germline V gives CDR1 LGHNT, CDR2 FRNRAP. The germline V and J ends were trimmed by 4 bases and 6 bases, with 15 bases remaining between them. This chain's CDR3 is CASGSGRGVPEAFF. The CDR3 DNA sequence: TGTGCTAGTGGTTCGGGGCGGGGGGTCCCTGAAGCTTTCTTT.

The chain carries TRBV10-3 and TRBJ1-3, with unresolved D. The length of the CDR3 is 15 residues. Germline V gene sequence: CDR1 ENHRY, CDR2 SYGVKD. V dropped 3 bases and J dropped 1 base, with 10 bases sitting between them. The CDR3 region has the DNA TGTGCCATCAGTGACAAAGGCGGTTCTGGAAACACCATATATTTT. Residues: CAISDKGGSGNTIYF.

The chain uses TRBV11-2 and TRBJ1-2; 7 bases are a match to TRBD1. Trimming cost V 4 bases and J 7 bases; bases outside gene matches: 9. CDR1 is SGHAT, CDR2 FQNNGV, per germline. The CDR3 loop spans 14 amino acids. This chain's CDR3 is CASSSSDRAGGYTF. CDR3 sequence (DNA): TGTGCCAGCAGCTCAAGTGACAGGGCCGGTGGCTACACCTTC.